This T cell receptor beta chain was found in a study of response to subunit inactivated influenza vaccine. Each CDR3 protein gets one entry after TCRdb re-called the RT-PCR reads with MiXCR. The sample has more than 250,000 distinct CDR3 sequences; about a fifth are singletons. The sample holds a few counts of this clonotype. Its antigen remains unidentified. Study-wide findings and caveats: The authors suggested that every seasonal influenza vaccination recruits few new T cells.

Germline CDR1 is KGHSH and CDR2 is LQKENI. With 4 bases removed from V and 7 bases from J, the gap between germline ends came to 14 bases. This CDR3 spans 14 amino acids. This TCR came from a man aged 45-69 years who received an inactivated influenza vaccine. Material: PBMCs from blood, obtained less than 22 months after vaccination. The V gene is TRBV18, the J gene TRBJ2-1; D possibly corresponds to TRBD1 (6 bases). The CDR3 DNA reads TGTGCCAGCTCACTCGCAGGGGCAAAAAATGAGCAGTTCTTC. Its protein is CASSLAGAKNEQFF.